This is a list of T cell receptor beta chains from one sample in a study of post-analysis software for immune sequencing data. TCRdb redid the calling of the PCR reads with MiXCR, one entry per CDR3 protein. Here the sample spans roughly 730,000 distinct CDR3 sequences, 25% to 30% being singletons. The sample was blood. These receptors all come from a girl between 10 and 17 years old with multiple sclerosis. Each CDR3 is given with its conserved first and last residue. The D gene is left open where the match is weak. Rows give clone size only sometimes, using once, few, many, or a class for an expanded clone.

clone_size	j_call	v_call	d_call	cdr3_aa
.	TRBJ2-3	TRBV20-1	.	CSAQRGTDTQYF
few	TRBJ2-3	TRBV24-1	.	CATAPRSRHTDTQYF
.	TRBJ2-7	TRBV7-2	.	CASSLEGGVSSYEQYF
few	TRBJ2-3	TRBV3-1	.	CASSLRSTDTQDF
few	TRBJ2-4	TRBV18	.	CASSIGDKTTYF
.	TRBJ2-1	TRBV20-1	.	CSARDLVGGVFYSEQFF
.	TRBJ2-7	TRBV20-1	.	CSADADSAPYEQYF
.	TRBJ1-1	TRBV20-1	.	CSARDPTGVNTEAFF
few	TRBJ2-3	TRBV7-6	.	CASSPGTAYPTDTQYF
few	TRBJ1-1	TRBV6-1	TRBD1	CASSTDRGNTEAFF
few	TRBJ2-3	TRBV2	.	CASSELTYTDTQYF
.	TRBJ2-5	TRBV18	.	CASSPLGSTKETQYF
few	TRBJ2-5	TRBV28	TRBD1	CASTHTGAQETQYF
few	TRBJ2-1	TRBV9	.	CASSGPGTYNEQFF
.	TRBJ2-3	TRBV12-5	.	CASGPTEWRTDTQYF
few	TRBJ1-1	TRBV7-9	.	CASSQLQFMNTEAFF